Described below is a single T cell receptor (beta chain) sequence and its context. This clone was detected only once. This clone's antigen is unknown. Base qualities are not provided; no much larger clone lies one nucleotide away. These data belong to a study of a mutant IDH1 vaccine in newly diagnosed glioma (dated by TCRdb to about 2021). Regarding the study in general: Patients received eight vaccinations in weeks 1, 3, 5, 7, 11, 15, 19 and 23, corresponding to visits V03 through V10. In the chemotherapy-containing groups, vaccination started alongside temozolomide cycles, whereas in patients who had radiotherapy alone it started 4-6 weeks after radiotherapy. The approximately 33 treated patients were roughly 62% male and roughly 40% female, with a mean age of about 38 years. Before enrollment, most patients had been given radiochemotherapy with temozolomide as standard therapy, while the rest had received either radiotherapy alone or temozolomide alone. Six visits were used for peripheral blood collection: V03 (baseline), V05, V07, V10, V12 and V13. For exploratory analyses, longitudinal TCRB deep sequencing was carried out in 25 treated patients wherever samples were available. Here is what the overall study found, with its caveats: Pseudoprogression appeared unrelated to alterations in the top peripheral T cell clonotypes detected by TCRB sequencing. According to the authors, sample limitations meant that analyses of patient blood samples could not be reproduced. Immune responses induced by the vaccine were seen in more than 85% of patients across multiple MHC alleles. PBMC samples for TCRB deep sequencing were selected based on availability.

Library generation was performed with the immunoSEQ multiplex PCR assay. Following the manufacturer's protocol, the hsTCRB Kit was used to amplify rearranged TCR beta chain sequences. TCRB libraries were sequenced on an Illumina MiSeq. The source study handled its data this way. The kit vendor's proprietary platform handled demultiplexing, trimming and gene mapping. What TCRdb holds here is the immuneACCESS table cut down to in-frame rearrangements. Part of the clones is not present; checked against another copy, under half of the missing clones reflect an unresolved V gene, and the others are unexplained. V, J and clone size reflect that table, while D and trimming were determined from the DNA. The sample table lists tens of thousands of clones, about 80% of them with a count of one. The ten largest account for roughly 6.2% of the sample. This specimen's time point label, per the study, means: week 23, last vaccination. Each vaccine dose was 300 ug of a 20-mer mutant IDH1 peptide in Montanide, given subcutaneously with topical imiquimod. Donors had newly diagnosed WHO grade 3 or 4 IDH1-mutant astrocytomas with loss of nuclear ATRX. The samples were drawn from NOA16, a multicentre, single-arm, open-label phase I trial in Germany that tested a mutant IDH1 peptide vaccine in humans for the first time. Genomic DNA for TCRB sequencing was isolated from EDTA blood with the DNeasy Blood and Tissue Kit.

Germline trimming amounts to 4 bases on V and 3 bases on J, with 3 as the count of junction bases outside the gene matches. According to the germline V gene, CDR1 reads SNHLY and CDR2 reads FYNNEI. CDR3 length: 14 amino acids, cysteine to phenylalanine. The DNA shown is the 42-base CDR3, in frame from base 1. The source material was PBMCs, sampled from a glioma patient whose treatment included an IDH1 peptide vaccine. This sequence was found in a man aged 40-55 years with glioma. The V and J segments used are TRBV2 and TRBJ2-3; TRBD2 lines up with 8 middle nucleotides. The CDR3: CASSGGLATDTQYF. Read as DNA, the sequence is TGTGCCAGCAGTGGTGGACTAGCTACAGATACGCAGTATTTT.